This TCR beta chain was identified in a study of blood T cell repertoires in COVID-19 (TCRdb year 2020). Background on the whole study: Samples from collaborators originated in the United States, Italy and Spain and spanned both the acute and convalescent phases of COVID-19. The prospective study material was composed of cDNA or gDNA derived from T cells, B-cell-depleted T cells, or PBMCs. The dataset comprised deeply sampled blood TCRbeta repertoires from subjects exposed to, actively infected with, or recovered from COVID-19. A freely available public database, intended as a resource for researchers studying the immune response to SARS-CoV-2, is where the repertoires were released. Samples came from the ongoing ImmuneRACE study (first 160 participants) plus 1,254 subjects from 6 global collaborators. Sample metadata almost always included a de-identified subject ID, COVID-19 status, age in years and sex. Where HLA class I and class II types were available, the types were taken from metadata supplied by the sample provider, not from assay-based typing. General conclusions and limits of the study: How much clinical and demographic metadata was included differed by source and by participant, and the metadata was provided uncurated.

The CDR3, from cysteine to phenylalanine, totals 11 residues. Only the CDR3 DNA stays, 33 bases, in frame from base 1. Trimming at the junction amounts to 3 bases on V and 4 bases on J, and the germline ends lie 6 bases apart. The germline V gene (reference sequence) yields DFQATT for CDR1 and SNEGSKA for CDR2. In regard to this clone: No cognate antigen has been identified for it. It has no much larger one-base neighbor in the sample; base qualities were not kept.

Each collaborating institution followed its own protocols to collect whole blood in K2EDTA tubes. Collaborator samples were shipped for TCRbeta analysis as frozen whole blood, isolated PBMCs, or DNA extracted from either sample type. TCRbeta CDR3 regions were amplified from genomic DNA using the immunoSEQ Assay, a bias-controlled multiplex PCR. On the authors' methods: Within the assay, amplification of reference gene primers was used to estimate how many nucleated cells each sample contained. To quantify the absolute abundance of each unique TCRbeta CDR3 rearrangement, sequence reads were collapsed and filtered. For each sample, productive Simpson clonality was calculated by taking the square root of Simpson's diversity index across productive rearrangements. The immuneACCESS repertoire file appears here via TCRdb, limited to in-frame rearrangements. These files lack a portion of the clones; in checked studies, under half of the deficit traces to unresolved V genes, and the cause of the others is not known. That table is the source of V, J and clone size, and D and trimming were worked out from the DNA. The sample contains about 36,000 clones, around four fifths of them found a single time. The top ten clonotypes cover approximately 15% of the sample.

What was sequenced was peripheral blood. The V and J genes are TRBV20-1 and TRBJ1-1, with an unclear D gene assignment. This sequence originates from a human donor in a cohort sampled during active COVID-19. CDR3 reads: CSASYGTEAFF. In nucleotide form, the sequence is TGCAGTGCTAGTTACGGCACTGAAGCTTTCTTT.